Here is one T cell receptor beta chain with its context. The germline V gene has CDR1 SGHAT and CDR2 FQNNGV. CDR3 length: 16 residues. The V segment lost 7 bases and the J segment 0 bases; nucleotides outside the gene matches: 6. This entry is derived from a study of blood T cell repertoires in COVID-19. Whole-study context: The origin of the acute and convalescent COVID-19 samples was the United States, Italy and Spain. Nucleic acid was either cDNA or gDNA, and it came from T cells, B-cell-depleted T cells, or PBMCs.

As processed by the authors: Estimated nucleated cell counts came from reference gene primer amplification. Sequencing was performed with immunoSEQ multiplex PCR; in TCRdb, only in-frame clones are kept and a portion is missing. V and J calls plus clone size are reproduced from that table; the DNA served to infer D and trimming. This sample has under 60,000 clones; 85% occur once, and the top ten carry roughly a tenth. This receptor was obtained from a human donor in a cohort sampled during active COVID-19. Material: peripheral blood. V usage is TRBV11-2 and J usage is TRBJ2-1; 10 nucleotides agree with TRBD2. The CDR3 sequence: CASTGLAANSYNEQFF. The DNA of the CDR3 is TGTGCCAGCACCGGACTAGCGGCCAACTCCTACAATGAGCAGTTCTTC.